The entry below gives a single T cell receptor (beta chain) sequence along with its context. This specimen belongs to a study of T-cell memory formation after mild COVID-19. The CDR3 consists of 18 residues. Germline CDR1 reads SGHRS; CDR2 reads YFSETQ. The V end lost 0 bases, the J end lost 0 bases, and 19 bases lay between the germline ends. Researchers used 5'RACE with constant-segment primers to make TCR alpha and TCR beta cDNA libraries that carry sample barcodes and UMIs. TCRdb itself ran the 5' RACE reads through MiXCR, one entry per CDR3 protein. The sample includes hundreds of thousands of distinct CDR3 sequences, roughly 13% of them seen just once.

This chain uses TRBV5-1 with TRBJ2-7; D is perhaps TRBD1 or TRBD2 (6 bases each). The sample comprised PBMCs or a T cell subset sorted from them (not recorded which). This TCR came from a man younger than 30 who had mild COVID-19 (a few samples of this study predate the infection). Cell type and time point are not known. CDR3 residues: CASSLAGAGTKGSYEQYF. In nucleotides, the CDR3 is TGCGCCAGCAGCTTGGCGGGGGCAGGGACCAAAGGCTCCTACGAGCAGTACTTC.